Ten or more counts support the clone carrying this TCR beta chain. These data originate in a study of early T cells in non-severe SARS-CoV-2 infection. MiXCR, applied by TCRdb to the 5' RACE reads, yields one record per CDR3 protein. The sample lists about 56,000 distinct CDR3 sequences; roughly a tenth were seen once. What was sequenced was whole blood. This clonotype originated in an adult who was a healthcare worker with PCR-confirmed SARS-CoV-2 infection or an uninfected control (not recorded which).

CDR3 in amino acids: CASSLSGTGGEQYF. The DNA of the CDR3 is TGTGCCAGCAGTTTATCCGGGACAGGGGGCGAGCAGTACTTC. This rearrangement joins TRBV27 to TRBJ2-7; 11 bases align to TRBD1. This CDR3 spans 14 amino acids. Germline V gives CDR1 MNHEY, CDR2 SMNVEV (reference sequence). The ends lost 0 bases at V and 6 bases at J; junction bases unmatched: 1.